Listed below are T cell receptor beta chains from one sample, sequenced in a study of blood T cell repertoires in COVID-19. Using immunoSEQ multiplex PCR, the repertoire was profiled, and TCRdb retains in-frame clones only, with some absent. The data contain a few hundred thousand clones, approximately 82% of them singletons. Sequenced sample: peripheral blood. These receptors all stem from a man between 50 and 59 years old with active or convalescent COVID-19. The CDR3 runs from the conserved cysteine through the conserved F or W. A D gene is named only where the DNA matches it firmly. Expanded clones are given a class, and other clones once, few, many or no size at all.

D gene	clone size	V gene	J gene	CDR3 protein	CDR3 DNA
TRBD1	.	TRBV2	TRBJ1-4	CASSDDRGFTNEKLFF	TGTGCCAGCAGTGATGACAGGGGATTTACTAATGAAAAACTGTTTTTT
.	.	TRBV15	TRBJ1-3	CATSRVISSGNTIYF	TGTGCCACCAGCAGAGTTATCAGCTCTGGAAACACCATATATTTT
TRBD1	.	TRBV12-3/TRBV12-4	TRBJ2-3	CASRTTGVDTQYF	TGTGCCAGCAGGACGACAGGGGTGGATACGCAGTATTTT
.	few	TRBV6-1	TRBJ1-2	CASSEVEQNYGYTF	TGTGCCAGCAGTGAAGTGGAGCAGAACTATGGCTACACCTTC
TRBD1	once	TRBV6-5	TRBJ1-1	CASRSPGQAGLIAFF	TGTGCCAGCAGGTCCCCGGGACAGGCTGGATTGATAGCTTTCTTT
.	.	TRBV2	TRBJ2-3	CASSEVRGDTQYF	TGTGCCAGCAGTGAAGTTAGGGGAGATACGCAGTATTTT
TRBD1	.	TRBV11-1	TRBJ1-1	CASSLGQGGNTEAFF	TGTGCCAGCAGCTTAGGCCAGGGGGGAAACACTGAAGCTTTCTTT
.	.	TRBV27	TRBJ1-5	CASSLSRVQPQHF	TGTGCCAGCAGTTTATCGCGTGTTCAGCCCCAGCATTTT
TRBD1	.	TRBV19	TRBJ1-2	CASSITGTGNYGYTF	TGTGCCAGTAGTATCACGGGGACAGGCAACTATGGCTACACCTTC
TRBD1	.	TRBV6-2/TRBV6-3	TRBJ2-7	CASSNNADLGTGYEQYF	TGTGCCAGCAGTAACAACGCCGACCTCGGGACAGGCTACGAGCAGTACTTC
TRBD2	.	TRBV7-3	TRBJ2-1	CASSFSGSGRYNEQFF	TGTGCCAGCAGCTTTAGCGGGAGTGGTCGATACAATGAGCAGTTCTTC
.	.	TRBV9	TRBJ2-2	CASSVAPYYTGELFF	TGTGCCAGCAGCGTAGCTCCGTACTACACCGGGGAGCTGTTTTTT
.	.	TRBV4-1	TRBJ1-4	CASSHKGGGLGEKLFF	TGCGCCAGCAGCCACAAGGGAGGGGGACTTGGTGAAAAACTGTTTTTT
TRBD1	.	TRBV6-5	TRBJ1-6	CASTLTGGTKSPLHF	TGTGCCAGCACCCTGACAGGGGGCACAAAATCACCCCTCCACTTT
TRBD2	.	TRBV4-3	TRBJ2-2	CASSQDTLAGTLAGELFF	TGCGCCAGCAGCCAAGACACACTAGCGGGGACCCTGGCCGGGGAGCTGTTTTTT
TRBD1	.	TRBV19	TRBJ1-2	CASSMGTGSYGYTF	TGTGCCAGTAGTATGGGGACAGGGAGCTATGGCTACACCTTC
.	.	TRBV7-2	TRBJ2-1	CASSGQTGPWYEQFF	TGTGCCAGCAGCGGGCAAACAGGGCCATGGTATGAGCAGTTCTTC
TRBD2	once	TRBV5-1	TRBJ2-7	CASRLGLAVSYEQYF	TGCGCCAGCAGGCTGGGACTAGCGGTTTCCTACGAGCAGTACTTC
.	.	TRBV15	TRBJ2-6	CATSRDGRVSGANVLTF	TGTGCCACCAGCAGAGATGGCAGGGTATCTGGGGCCAACGTCCTGACTTTC
.	few	TRBV24-1	TRBJ1-2	CATSGPTEGYGYTF	TGTGCCACCAGTGGGCCCACGGAGGGCTATGGCTACACCTTC
TRBD1	.	TRBV2	TRBJ1-2	CASTPDRVRVRGYTF	TGTGCCAGCACCCCGGACAGGGTTAGGGTGAGAGGCTACACCTTC
TRBD1	.	TRBV28	TRBJ1-5	CASSFRGFYQPQHF	TGTGCCAGCAGTTTCAGGGGGTTCTATCAGCCCCAGCATTTT
.	few	TRBV28	TRBJ1-5	CASSLSTTNQPQHF	TGTGCCAGCAGTTTATCCACTACAAATCAGCCCCAGCATTTT